This TCR beta chain comes out of a study of identical twins. This CDR3 spans 16 amino acids. Germline trimming cut 6 bases from V and 11 bases from J; bases unmatched to any gene: 18. Germline V gene sequence: CDR1 MNHNY, CDR2 SVGAGI (reference sequence). Using its own MiXCR run on the 5' RACE reads, TCRdb lists one record per CDR3 protein. The sample carries more than 1.5 million distinct CDR3 sequences, about 31% recorded once. J is TRBJ2-5 and V is TRBV6-6; 10 bases map to TRBD1. Sequencing was done on a sample of cord blood. The receptor's source is a newborn girl in good health. DNA of the CDR3: TGTGCCAGCAGCCCCTTGGGACAGGGGATTTTCAATGAGCAGTACTTC. Amino acids: CASSPLGQGIFNEQYF.